This TCR beta chain is from a study of shared clonotypes between healthy human individuals. Several immunoSEQ 96-well plates shared each subset's DNA, each plate a replicate. Sequencing on ten immunoSEQ deep assay plates was performed for unsorted PBMC DNA. The repertoire was sequenced with immunoSEQ multiplex PCR; TCRdb's copy has only in-frame clones and lacks some. The sample yields hundreds of thousands of clones, about 74% seen once. In germline, CDR1 is SGHTS, CDR2 YDEGEE. The V gene lost 0 bases and the J gene lost 5 bases, with 11 bases spanning the gap. This CDR3 comprises 14 residues. In unsorted samples, genomic DNA was obtained using tens of millions of PBMCs.

This clonotype was sampled from a woman in her thirties or forties in good health. Some clones in this sample may be carry-over from other donors' samples. The rearrangement links TRBV5-8 to TRBJ2-5, with D possibly matching TRBD2 (6 bases). Sequenced sample: PBMCs. CDR3 protein: CASSLARAGETQYF. CDR3 sequence (DNA): TGTGCCAGCAGCTTGGCTAGGGCGGGGGAGACCCAGTACTTC.